This TCR beta chain was obtained from a study of OX40 agonist ivuxolimab in advanced cancers. About the research overall: Patients got intravenous ivuxolimab at 0.01 to 10 mg/kg every 2 weeks. Notes on the study in general: Partial responders treated at 0.1-3.0 mg/kg exhibited clonal expansion among the lowest measured.

V lost 4 bases to trimming and J lost 8 bases, with 12 bases between them. The CDR3 has 13 residues. Per the germline V gene, CDR1 is MNHNS and CDR2 is SASEGT. With regard to this clone: Its antigen is undetermined.

Sequencing was performed with immunoSEQ multiplex PCR; in TCRdb, only in-frame clones are kept and a portion is missing. This sample has 72,000 or so clones, with around 85% found just once. Sequencing was performed on CD4+ or CD8+ T cells sorted from blood, taken in a trial of the OX40 agonist ivuxolimab. The receptor's source is an adult with an advanced solid tumor such as melanoma, head and neck, liver or kidney cancer. The chain recombines TRBV6-1 with TRBJ2-1; possibly TRBD2 for D (5 bases). CDR3 sequence (DNA): TGTGCCAGCAGTGTGAGTGAGGGCCATGAGCAGTTCTTC. Residues: CASSVSEGHEQFF.